Ten or more counts support the clone carrying this T cell receptor beta chain. Pregnant or lactating patients were excluded, as were those with uncontrolled infection or other autoimmune disease. Amplification targeted TCR beta CDR3 regions from RNA transcripts. TCR CDR3 regions were first amplified by RT-PCR with HTBI primers. Each CDR3 protein gets one entry after TCRdb re-called the multiplex PCR reads with MiXCR. The top ten hold roughly a third of the sample, which has approximately 370,000 distinct CDR3 sequences, about 15% seen once. This entry belongs to a study of T cells in Graves' hyperthyroidism and ophthalmopathy. Study-level information: Peripheral blood collection took place at initial diagnosis, before any treatment.

This CDR3 comprises 14 residues. With 3 bases removed from V and 4 bases from J, the gap between germline ends came to 11 bases. CDR1 and CDR2 from the germline V gene are PRHDT and FYEKMQ (reference sequence). Sequenced: blood. The source of this sequence is a woman aged 25 to 45 with Graves' hyperthyroidism that later progressed to Graves' ophthalmopathy. This chain joins TRBV13 and TRBJ2-3, with D perhaps matching TRBD2 (6 bases). The CDR3 sequence: CASSFPGEPDTQYF. CDR3 in DNA: TGTGCCAGCAGCTTTCCGGGAGAGCCAGATACGCAGTATTTT.